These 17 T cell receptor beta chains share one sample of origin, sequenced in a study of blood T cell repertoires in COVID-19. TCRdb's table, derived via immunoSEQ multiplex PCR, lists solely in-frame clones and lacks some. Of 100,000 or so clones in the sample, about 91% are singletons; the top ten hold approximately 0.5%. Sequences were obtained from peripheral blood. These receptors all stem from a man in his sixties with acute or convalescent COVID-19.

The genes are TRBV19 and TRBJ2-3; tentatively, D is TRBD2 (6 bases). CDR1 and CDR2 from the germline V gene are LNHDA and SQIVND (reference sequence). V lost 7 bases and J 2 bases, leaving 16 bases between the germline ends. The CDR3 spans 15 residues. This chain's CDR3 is CASTLGGAITDTQYF. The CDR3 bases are TGTGCCAGTACCCTAGGCGGGGCCATCACAGATACGCAGTATTTT.

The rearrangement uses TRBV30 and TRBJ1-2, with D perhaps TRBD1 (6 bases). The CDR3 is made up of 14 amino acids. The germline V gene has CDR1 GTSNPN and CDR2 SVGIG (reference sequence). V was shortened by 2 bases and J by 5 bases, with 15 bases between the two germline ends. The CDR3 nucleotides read TGTGCCTGGAGTTTAGGACAGAATCGGTATGGCTACACCTTC. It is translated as CAWSLGQNRYGYTF.

CDR3 residues: CASSEPPGPQHF. In DNA, the CDR3 is TGTGCCAGCAGTGAGCCCCCCGGGCCCCAGCATTTT. The V gene is TRBV2, the J gene TRBJ1-5; D is ambiguous. V gave up 3 bases and J gave up 9 bases, with 9 bases separating them. Germline CDR1 is SNHLY and CDR2 is FYNNEI. CDR3 length: 12 amino acids.

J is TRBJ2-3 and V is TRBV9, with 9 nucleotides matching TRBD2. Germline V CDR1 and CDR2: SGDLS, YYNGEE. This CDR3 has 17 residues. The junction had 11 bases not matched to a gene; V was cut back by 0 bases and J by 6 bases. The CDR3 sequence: CASSVGLAGIIFDTQYF. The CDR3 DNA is TGTGCCAGCAGCGTAGGGCTAGCGGGAATCATTTTTGATACGCAGTATTTT.

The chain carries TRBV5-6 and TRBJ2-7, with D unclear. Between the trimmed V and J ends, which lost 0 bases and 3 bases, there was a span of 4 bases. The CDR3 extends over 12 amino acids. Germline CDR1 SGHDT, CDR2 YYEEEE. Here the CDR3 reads CASSLARYEQYF. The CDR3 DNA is TGTGCCAGCAGCTTGGCTCGCTACGAGCAGTACTTC.

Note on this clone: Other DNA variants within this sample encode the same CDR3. The CDR3 region has the DNA TGTGCCAGCAGTCAAACAGTCTCTGGGGCCAACGTCCTGACTTTC. It encodes CASSQTVSGANVLTF. This sequence joins TRBV27 and TRBJ2-6; D is unresolved. Trimming cost V 5 bases and J 0 bases, with 8 bases left between them. The V gene's germline CDR1 is MNHEY and CDR2 SMNVEV (reference sequence). The CDR3 sequence is 15 residues long.

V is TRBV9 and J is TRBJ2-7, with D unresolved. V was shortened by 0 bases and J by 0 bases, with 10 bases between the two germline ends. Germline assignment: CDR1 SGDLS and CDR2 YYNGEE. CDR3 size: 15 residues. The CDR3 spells CASSVGAPSSYEQYF. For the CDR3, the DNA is TGTGCCAGCAGCGTAGGGGCACCGAGCTCCTACGAGCAGTACTTC.

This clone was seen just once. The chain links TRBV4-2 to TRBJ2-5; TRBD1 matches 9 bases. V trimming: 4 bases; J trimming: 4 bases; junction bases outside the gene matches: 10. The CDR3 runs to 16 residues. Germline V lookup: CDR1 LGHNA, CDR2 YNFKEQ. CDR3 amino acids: CASSRALGQGRETQYF. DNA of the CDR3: TGTGCCAGCAGCCGAGCTCTGGGACAGGGACGAGAGACCCAGTACTTC.

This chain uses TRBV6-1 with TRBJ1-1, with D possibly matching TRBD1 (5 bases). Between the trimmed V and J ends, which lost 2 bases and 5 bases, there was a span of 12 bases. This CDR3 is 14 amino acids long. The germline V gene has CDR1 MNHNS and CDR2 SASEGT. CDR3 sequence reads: CASSEYLGGTEAFF. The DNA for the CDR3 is TGTGCCAGCAGTGAATACCTGGGGGGGACTGAAGCTTTCTTT.

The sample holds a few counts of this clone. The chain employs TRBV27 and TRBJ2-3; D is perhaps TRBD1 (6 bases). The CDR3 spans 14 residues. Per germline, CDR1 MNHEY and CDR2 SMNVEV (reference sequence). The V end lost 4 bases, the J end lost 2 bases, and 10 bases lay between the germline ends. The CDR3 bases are TGTGCCAGCAGTTACAGGGACACCACAGATACGCAGTATTTT. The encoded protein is CASSYRDTTDTQYF.

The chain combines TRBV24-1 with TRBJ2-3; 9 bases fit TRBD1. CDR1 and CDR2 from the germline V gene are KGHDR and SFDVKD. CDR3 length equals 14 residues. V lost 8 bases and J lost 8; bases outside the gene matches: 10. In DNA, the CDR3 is TGTGCCACCACCTCGACAGGGGGTGATGGTACGCAGTATTTT. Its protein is CATTSTGGDGTQYF.

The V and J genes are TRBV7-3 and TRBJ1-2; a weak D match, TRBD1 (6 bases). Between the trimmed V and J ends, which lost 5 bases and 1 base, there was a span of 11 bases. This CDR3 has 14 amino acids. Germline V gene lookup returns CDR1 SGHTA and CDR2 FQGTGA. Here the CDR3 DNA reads TGTGCCAGCAGCAACTCACAGGGTAACTATGGCTACACCTTC. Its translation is CASSNSQGNYGYTF.

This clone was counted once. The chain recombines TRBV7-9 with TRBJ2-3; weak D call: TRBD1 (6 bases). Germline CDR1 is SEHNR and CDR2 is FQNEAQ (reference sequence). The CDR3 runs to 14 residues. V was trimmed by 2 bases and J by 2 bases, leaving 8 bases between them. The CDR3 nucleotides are TGTGCCAGCAGCTTACAGGGGCTCACAGATACGCAGTATTTT. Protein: CASSLQGLTDTQYF.

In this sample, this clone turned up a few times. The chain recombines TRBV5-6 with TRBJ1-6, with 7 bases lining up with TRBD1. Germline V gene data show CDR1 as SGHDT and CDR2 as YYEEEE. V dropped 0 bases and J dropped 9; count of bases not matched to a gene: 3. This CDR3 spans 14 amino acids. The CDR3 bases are TGTGCCAGCAGCTTGGACAGGGGTCTTTCACCCCTCCACTTT. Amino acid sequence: CASSLDRGLSPLHF.

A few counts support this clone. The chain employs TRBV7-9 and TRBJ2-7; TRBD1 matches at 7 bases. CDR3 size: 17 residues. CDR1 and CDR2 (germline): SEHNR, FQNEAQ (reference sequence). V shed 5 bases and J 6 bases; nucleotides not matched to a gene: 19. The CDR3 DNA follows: TGTGCCAGCAGCCCGAGCTTACGACAGGGCTTTTTCCGCGAGCAGTACTTC. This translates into CASSPSLRQGFFREQYF. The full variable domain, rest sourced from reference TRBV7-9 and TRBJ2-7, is DTGVSQNPRHKITKRGQNVTFRCDPISEHNRLYWYRQTLGQGPEFLTYFQNEAQLEKSRLLSDRFSAERPKGSFSTLEIQRTEQGDSAMYLCASSPSLRQGFFREQYFGPGTRLTVT.

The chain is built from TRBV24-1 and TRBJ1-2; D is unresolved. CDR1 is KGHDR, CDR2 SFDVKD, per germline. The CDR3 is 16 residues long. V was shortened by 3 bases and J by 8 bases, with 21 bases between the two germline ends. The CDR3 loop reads CATSDPASNSGPGYTF. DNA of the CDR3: TGTGCCACCAGTGATCCCGCCTCAAACAGCGGGCCGGGCTACACCTTC.

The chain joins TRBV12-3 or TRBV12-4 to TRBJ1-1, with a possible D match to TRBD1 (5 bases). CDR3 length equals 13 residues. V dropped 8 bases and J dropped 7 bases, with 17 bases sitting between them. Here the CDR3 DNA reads TGTGCCAGCTTTAGCAAAGCCCAGGGTGAAGCTTTCTTT. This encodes CASFSKAQGEAFF.